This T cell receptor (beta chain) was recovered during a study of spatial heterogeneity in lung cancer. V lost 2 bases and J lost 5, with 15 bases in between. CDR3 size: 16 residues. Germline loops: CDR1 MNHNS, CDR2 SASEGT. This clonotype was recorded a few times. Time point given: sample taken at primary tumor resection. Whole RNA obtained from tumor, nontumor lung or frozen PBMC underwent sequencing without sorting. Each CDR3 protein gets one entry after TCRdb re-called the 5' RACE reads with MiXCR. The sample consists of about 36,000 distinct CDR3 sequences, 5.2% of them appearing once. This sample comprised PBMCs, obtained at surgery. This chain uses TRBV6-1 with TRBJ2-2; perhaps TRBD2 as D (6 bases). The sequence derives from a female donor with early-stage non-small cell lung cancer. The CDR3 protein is CASSEIAEGLTGELFF. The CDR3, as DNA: TGTGCCAGCAGTGAAATAGCGGAGGGTCTGACCGGGGAGCTGTTTTTT.